The 11 T cell receptor beta chains below all came from one sample that was sequenced in a study of post-analysis software for immune sequencing data. Notes on the study in general: TRBV5-6, TRBV5-1 and TRBV20-1 belonged to a set of about 5 TRBV segments that were more frequent in patients than controls.

The library was made from cDNA and included unique molecular identifiers. TCRdb re-analysed the PCR reads in MiXCR, keeping a single row per CDR3 protein. The sample holds 430,000 or so distinct CDR3 sequences; 39% are singletons and the top ten take approximately 7.7%. Their specific antigens are unknown. Sequenced: blood. These receptors all stem from a girl aged 2-10 years with multiple sclerosis.

The rearrangement uses TRBV3-1 and TRBJ2-1; 12 bases match TRBD1. This CDR3 has 18 residues. Germline CDR1 and CDR2: LGHDT and YNNKEL (reference sequence). V trimming: 4 bases; J trimming: 7 bases; junction bases outside the gene matches: 14. CDR3 protein: CASSRVWGDRGQRNEQFF. In nucleotides, the CDR3 is TGTGCCAGCAGCCGAGTTTGGGGGGACAGGGGGCAAAGAAATGAGCAGTTCTTC.

This clonotype turned up a few times. This chain uses TRBV28 with TRBJ2-5; 7 nucleotides match TRBD2. The CDR3 has 13 residues. V was pared by 4 bases and J by 1 base, with 0 bases of the junction left unmatched. CDR1 is MDHEN and CDR2 is SYDVKM in the germline V gene. CDR3 protein: CASSWGGQETQYF. CDR3 nucleotide sequence: TGTGCCAGCAGTTGGGGGGGCCAAGAGACCCAGTACTTC.

The chain is built from TRBV9 and TRBJ2-3; 12 bases are a match to TRBD2. Trimming took 4 bases from V and 2 from J; bases not matched to a gene: 20. The length of the CDR3 is 21 residues. Germline lookup yields CDR1 SGDLS and CDR2 YYNGEE. CDR3 nucleotide sequence: TGTGCCAGCAGCCCACTGTGGACTAGCGGGGTCCACCTTCTACCCACAGATACGCAGTATTTT. This translates into CASSPLWTSGVHLLPTDTQYF.

CDR3 DNA: TGTGCCAGCGGACAGGGGGGGAATTCACCCCTCCACTTT. Its translation: CASGQGGNSPLHF. The V gene is TRBV6-5, the J gene TRBJ1-6; 10 nucleotides align to TRBD1. The CDR3 totals 13 residues. V shed 8 bases and J 7 bases; nucleotides not matched to a gene: 2. The germline CDR1 and CDR2 sequences are MNHEY and SVGAGI.

This clonotype was observed a few times. This sequence joins TRBV12-3 or TRBV12-4 and TRBJ1-1; D is unresolved. V was cut by 6 bases and J by 0 bases, with 11 bases left in between. CDR3 length equals 14 residues. CDR3 region: CASSLRDLNTEAFF. The CDR3 region has the DNA TGTGCCAGCAGCCTCAGAGACCTGAACACTGAAGCTTTCTTT.

CDR3 region: CASGWTGEDGYTF. The CDR3 DNA sequence: TGTGCCAGCGGCTGGACAGGGGAGGATGGCTACACCTTC. The chain employs TRBV27 and TRBJ1-2; 9 bases fit TRBD1. Trimming removed 8 bases from V and 6 bases from J; junction bases left unmatched: 7. Germline CDR1 and CDR2: MNHEY and SMNVEV (reference sequence). This CDR3 has 13 amino acids.

V is TRBV20-1 and J is TRBJ2-7; 7 bases map to TRBD1. Germline loops: CDR1 DFQATT, CDR2 SNEGSKA (reference sequence). The trim removed 3 bases at V and 5 bases at J, leaving 10 bases unmatched. CDR3 size: 14 residues. For the CDR3, the DNA is TGCAGTGCTAGTGGTCTACAGGGGAATGACGAGCAGTACTTC. Amino acids: CSASGLQGNDEQYF.

The chain links TRBV20-1 to TRBJ2-7; tentative D call: TRBD1 (5 bases). The better agreement between TRBJ2-5 and the DNA end casts doubt on the J call. The CDR3 has 13 amino acids. Germline V gives CDR1 DFQATT, CDR2 SNEGSKA (reference sequence). The CDR3 DNA sequence: TGCAGTGCTAGGAAACAGGCTGGCGAGACCCAGTACTTC. Its protein is CSARKQAGETQYF.

This clonotype was seen a handful of times. The chain has TRBV12-3 or TRBV12-4 and TRBJ2-7; D call uncertain. TRBJ2-5 matches the DNA end more closely, so the J call is doubtful. The CDR3 has 15 amino acids. CDR3 region: CASSEIALAVGTQYF. The DNA of the CDR3 is TGTGCCAGCAGCGAAATAGCTTTGGCGGTGGGGACCCAGTACTTC.

The chain links TRBV5-1 to TRBJ2-7; TRBD1 matches 10 bases. V dropped 4 bases and J dropped 0; count of bases not matched to a gene: 4. This CDR3 region has 15 residues. Germline V lookup: CDR1 SGHRS, CDR2 YFSETQ. In DNA form, the CDR3 reads TGCGCCAGCAGCGCCCGGGACAGGGGCTCCTACGAGCAGTACTTC. Amino acid sequence: CASSARDRGSYEQYF.

This clonotype was seen just once. The chain couples TRBV4-3 to TRBJ2-7, with D tentatively TRBD1 (8 bases). The germline V gene encodes CDR1 LGHNA and CDR2 YSLEER. The V gene lost 1 base and the J gene lost 2 bases, with 21 bases spanning the gap. The CDR3 spans 18 residues. The CDR3 here is CASSQAPTGGVRAYEQYF. CDR3 bases: TGCGCCAGCAGCCAAGCTCCTACAGGGGGGGTACGGGCCTACGAGCAGTACTTC.